The rows below give T cell receptor beta chains drawn from one sample of a study of blood T cells in healthy people across ages. TCRdb reprocessed the 5' RACE reads via MiXCR and lists one record per CDR3 protein. The table records hundreds of thousands of distinct CDR3 sequences, more than 50% of them present only once. The sequenced sample consisted of blood. The receptors here all came from a man in his forties or fifties in good health. Each CDR3 is given with its conserved first and last residue. D genes are given only for firm matches. Some rows mark clone size as missing; the rest say once, few, many or name a class of expanded clone.

clone_size | j_call | v_call | d_call | cdr3_length | cdr3_nt | cdr3_aa
. | TRBJ1-4 | TRBV6-6 | . | 15 | TGTGCCAGCAGTTACTCGGGGGACCCCTATGAAAAACTGTTTTTT | CASSYSGDPYEKLFF
few | TRBJ2-4 | TRBV2 | TRBD1 | 14 | TGTGCCAGCAGTGAGAGGGGACAGGGAAACATTCAGTACTTC | CASSERGQGNIQYF
. | TRBJ1-2 | TRBV6-4 | . | 16 | TGTGCCAGCAGTGCCGGGGGCTCTCTTACAAAAAATGGCTACACCTTC | CASSAGGSLTKNGYTF
. | TRBJ2-3 | TRBV20-1 | . | 15 | TGCAGTGCGGAGGGACGGGCGACTAGCACAGATACGCAGTATTTT | CSAEGRATSTDTQYF
few | TRBJ2-7 | TRBV27 | . | 12 | TGTGCCAGCAGTGGATACTCCTACGAGCAGTACTTC | CASSGYSYEQYF
. | TRBJ2-1 | TRBV6-6 | TRBD2 | 16 | TGTGCCAGCTTCCCATTGGGAGCGGGAGGGTACAATGAGCAGTTCTTC | CASFPLGAGGYNEQFF
medium-sized | TRBJ2-7 | TRBV25-1 | . | 15 | TGTGCCAGCAGTGAAATGGAGGGGGGGGGCTACGAGCAGTACTTC | CASSEMEGGGYEQYF
. | TRBJ1-2 | TRBV19 | . | 15 | TGTGCTACCCTTCAAAACGCAGAGGGGCGGGGTGGCTACACCTTC | CATLQNAEGRGGYTF
few | TRBJ1-1 | TRBV6-2/TRBV6-3 | . | 14 | TGTGCCAGCAGTCTTGTCAGACTGAACACTGAAGCTTTCTTT | CASSLVRLNTEAFF
. | TRBJ2-1 | TRBV7-3 | . | 16 | TGTGCCAGCAGCTCTACCCCCAGGGGGGCCTACAATGAGCGGTTCTTC | CASSSTPRGAYNERFF
few | TRBJ2-1 | TRBV9 | TRBD2 | 14 | TGTGCCAGCAGCGTAGAGACTAGCAGCAATGAGCAGTTCTTC | CASSVETSSNEQFF
. | TRBJ2-7 | TRBV5-4 | . | 15 | TGTGCCAGCAGCCCCCCCAGGAGGGCGGACTACGAGCAGTACTTC | CASSPPRRADYEQYF
. | TRBJ2-3 | TRBV9 | . | 16 | TGTGCCAGCAGCGTAGATCGTAATCCCAGCGGGTACACGCAGTATTTT | CASSVDRNPSGYTQYF
. | TRBJ2-1 | TRBV18 | TRBD2 | 18 | TGTACCAGCTCACCAGTCGCGGAGGGAACTAGCGGGCACAATGAGCAGTTCTTC | CTSSPVAEGTSGHNEQFF
few | TRBJ1-5 | TRBV20-1 | TRBD1 | 16 | TGCAGTGCTAGAGATGGGGGACAGGGTTCAGGGCAGCCCCAGCATTTT | CSARDGGQGSGQPQHF
. | TRBJ2-7 | TRBV29-1 | TRBD1 | 13 | TGCAGCGTTGTCATTCAGGGGGCCGGCGAGCAGTACTTC | CSVVIQGAGEQYF
. | TRBJ1-2 | TRBV7-9 | . | 13 | TGTGCCAGCAGCTTACGTACAGGGCGAGGCTACACCTTC | CASSLRTGRGYTF
. | TRBJ2-7 | TRBV20-1 | . | 14 | TGCAGTGCTAGAAGGCAACACCTCTCCTACGAGCAGTACTTC | CSARRQHLSYEQYF
. | TRBJ2-5 | TRBV10-3 | . | 15 | TGTGCCGCAGGGGCTAGCACCCCGGGGCAAGAGACCCAGTACTTC | CAAGASTPGQETQYF
few | TRBJ2-7 | TRBV28 | TRBD2 | 23 | TGTGCCAGCAGTTTCCCCCGACACCCTGAGACTAGCGGGAGGCGTCCTCGTCTATACGAGCAGTACTTC | CASSFPRHPETSGRRPRLYEQYF
few | TRBJ1-1 | TRBV7-3 | TRBD1 | 16 | TGTGCCAGCAGCCCAGGGACAGGAACTCTGAACACTGAAGCTTTCTTT | CASSPGTGTLNTEAFF
. | TRBJ2-1 | TRBV20-1 | TRBD2 | 13 | TGCAGTAGCGGGGGCGCGCGGTACAATGAGCAGTTCTTC | CSSGGARYNEQFF
. | TRBJ1-5 | TRBV6-1 | . | 15 | TGTGCCAGCAGCCCGACTCGCGGTAGCAATCAGCCCCAGCATTTT | CASSPTRGSNQPQHF